The clone carrying this TCR beta chain was seen a handful of times. The antigen is not known. The sample belongs to a study of T cells in Graves' hyperthyroidism and ophthalmopathy. Study-wide findings and caveats: Ophthalmopathy was identified by the model a median 6.5 months ahead of onset.

Between the trimmed V and J ends, which lost 5 bases and 5 bases, there was a span of 15 bases. CDR1 and CDR2 (germline): SEHNR, FQNEAQ (reference sequence). The CDR3 covers 14 residues. Extraction of PBMCs used 9 to 10 ml of fresh peripheral blood. RNA transcripts served as the template for amplifying TCR beta CDR3 regions. First-round RT-PCR of the TCR CDR3 relied on the HTBI primer set. TCRdb processed the multiplex PCR reads anew with MiXCR; each CDR3 protein has one entry. This sample has 490,000 or so distinct CDR3 sequences, with roughly a sixth found just once. This TCR was sampled from a woman in her twenties or thirties with Graves' ophthalmopathy. The material sequenced was blood. The chain carries TRBV7-9 and TRBJ2-5; D is ambiguous. The CDR3 loop reads CASSTVRSGETQYF. The CDR3 region has the DNA TGTGCCAGCAGCACCGTCAGGTCTGGGGAGACCCAGTACTTC.